This T cell receptor beta chain was observed in a study of blood T cell repertoires in COVID-19. Study details: T cells, B-cell-depleted T cells, or PBMCs supplied cDNA or gDNA.

In the source study's methods: Estimates of nucleated cell counts were drawn from the amplification of reference gene primers. Clones were read by immunoSEQ multiplex PCR, and TCRdb kept only the in-frame ones, dropping some. From that table come the V and J calls and clone size; the DNA was used to work out D and trimming. The data contain 55,000 to 70,000 clones, nearly 90% of them singletons. The CDR3 runs 14 residues. The germline gives CDR1 ENHRY, CDR2 SYGVKD. Trimming took 8 bases from V and 2 from J, leaving 12 bases between them. The chain is built from TRBV10-3 and TRBJ2-2; no clear D gene. The TCR sequence derives from a woman in her forties or fifties with COVID-19, enrolled during active disease. Sample: peripheral blood. CDR3 in DNA: TGTGCCATCTCTCCCCGCGCCAACACCGGGGAGCTGTTTTTT. Its protein product is CAISPRANTGELFF.